These 2 T cell receptor beta chains share one sample of origin, sequenced in a study of cytomegalovirus exposure and HLA in healthy donors. Both 60 Vbeta primers and 13 Jbeta primers went into the PCR. Assay used: immunoSEQ multiplex PCR; TCRdb lists only in-frame clones, some missing. This table has approximately 140,000 clones, under 80% appearing once. The sequenced material came from PBMCs. These receptors were collected from a woman between 50 and 59 years old in good health and CMV-seropositive.

This chain joins TRBV19 and TRBJ2-4; possibly TRBD2 for D (5 bases). The CDR3 covers 15 residues. Trimming removed 3 bases at V and 0 bases at J, with 9 bases between. Germline V gene lookup returns CDR1 LNHDA and CDR2 SQIVND (reference sequence). The CDR3 loop reads CASSIPGVAKNIQYF. For the CDR3, the DNA is TGTGCCAGTAGTATCCCCGGGGTAGCCAAAAACATTCAGTACTTC.

V is TRBV19 and J is TRBJ2-5; 8 bases agree with TRBD2. The V segment lost 9 bases and the J segment 1 base; nucleotides outside the gene matches: 4. The CDR3 has 13 residues. Germline V CDR1 and CDR2: LNHDA, SQIVND (reference sequence). The CDR3 sequence: CASSAGAQETQYF. CDR3 DNA: TGTGCCAGCTCAGCGGGGGCCCAAGAGACCCAGTACTTC.